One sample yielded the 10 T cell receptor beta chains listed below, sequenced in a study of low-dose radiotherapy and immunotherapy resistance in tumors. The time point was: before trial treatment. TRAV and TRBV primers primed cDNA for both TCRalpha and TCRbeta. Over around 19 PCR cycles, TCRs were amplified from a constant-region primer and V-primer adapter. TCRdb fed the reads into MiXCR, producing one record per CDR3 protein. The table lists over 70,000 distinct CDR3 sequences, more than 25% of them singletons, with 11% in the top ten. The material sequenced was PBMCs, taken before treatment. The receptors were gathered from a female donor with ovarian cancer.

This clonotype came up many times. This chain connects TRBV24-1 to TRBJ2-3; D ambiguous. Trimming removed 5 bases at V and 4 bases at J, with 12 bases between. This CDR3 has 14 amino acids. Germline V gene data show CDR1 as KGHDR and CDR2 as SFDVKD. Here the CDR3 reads CATSGVLSSDTQYF. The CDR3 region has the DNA TGTGCCACCAGTGGGGTTCTTTCCTCAGATACGCAGTATTTT.

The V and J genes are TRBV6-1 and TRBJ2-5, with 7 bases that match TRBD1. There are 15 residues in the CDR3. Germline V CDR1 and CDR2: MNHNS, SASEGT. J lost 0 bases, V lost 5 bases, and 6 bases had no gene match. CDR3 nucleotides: TGTGCCAGCAGTTGGGGACAGTTGTACCAAGAGACCCAGTACTTC. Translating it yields CASSWGQLYQETQYF.

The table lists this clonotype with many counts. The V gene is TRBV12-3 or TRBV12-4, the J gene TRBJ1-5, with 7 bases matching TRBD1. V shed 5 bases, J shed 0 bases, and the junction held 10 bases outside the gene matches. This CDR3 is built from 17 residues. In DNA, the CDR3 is TGTGCCAGCAGTATGGGACAGTCTATAATTAGCAATCAGCCCCAGCATTTT. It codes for CASSMGQSIISNQPQHF.

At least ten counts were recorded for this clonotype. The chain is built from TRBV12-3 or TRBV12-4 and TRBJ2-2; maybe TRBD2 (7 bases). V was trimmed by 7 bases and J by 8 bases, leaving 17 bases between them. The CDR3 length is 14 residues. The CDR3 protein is CASNTRAGAGELFF. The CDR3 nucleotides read TGTGCCAGCAACACCAGGGCGGGGGCAGGGGAGCTGTTTTTT.

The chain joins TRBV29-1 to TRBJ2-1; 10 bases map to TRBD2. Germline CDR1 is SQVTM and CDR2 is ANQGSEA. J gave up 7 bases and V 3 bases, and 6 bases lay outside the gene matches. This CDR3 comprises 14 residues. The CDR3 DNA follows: TGCAGCGTTGATGTTAGCGGGAGGTTTAATGAGCAGTTCTTC. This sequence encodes CSVDVSGRFNEQFF.

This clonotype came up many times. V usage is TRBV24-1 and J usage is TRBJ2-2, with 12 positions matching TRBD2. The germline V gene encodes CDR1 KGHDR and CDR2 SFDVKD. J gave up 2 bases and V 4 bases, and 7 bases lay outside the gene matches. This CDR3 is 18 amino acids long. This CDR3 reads CATSERTSGVINTGELFF. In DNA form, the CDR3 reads TGTGCCACCAGTGAACGGACTAGCGGGGTGATTAACACCGGGGAGCTGTTTTTT.

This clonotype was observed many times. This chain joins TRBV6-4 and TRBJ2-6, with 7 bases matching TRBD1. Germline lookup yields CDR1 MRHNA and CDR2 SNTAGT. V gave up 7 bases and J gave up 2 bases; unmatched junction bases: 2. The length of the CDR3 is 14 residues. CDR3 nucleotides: TGTGCCAGCAAAGACAGGGCTGGGGCCAACGTCCTGACTTTC. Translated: CASKDRAGANVLTF.

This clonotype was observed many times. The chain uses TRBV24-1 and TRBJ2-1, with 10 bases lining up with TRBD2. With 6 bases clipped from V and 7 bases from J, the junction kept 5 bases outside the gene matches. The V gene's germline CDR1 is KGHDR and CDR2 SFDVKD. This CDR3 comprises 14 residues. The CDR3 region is CATSSRTSGNEQFF. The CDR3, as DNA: TGTGCCACCAGTTCCCGGACTAGCGGAAATGAGCAGTTCTTC.

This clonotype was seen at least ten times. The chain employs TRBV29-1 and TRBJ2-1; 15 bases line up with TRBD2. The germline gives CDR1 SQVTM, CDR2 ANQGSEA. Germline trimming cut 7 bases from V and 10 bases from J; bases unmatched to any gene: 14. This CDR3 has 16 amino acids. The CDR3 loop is CSGGLAGGPFAREQFF. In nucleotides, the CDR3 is TGCAGCGGCGGACTAGCGGGGGGGCCCTTCGCCCGAGAGCAGTTCTTC.

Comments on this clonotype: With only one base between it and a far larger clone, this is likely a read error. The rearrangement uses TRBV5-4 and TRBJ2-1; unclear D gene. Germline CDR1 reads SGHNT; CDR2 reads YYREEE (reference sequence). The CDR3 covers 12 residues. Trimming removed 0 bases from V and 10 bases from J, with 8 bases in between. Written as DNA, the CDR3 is TGTGCCAGCAGCTTGGGTGACGGAGAGCAGTTCTTC. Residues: CASSLGDGEQFF.